Sequencing of this TCR beta chain was carried out in a study of blood T cell repertoires in COVID-19. Study in general: Acute and convalescent COVID-19 samples came from the United States, Italy and Spain.

Germline values: CDR1 SGHNT, CDR2 YYREEE (reference sequence). V was pared by 2 bases and J by 2 bases, with 8 bases between. The CDR3 contains 13 residues. In the original workflow: Amplifying reference gene primers gave estimates of nucleated cell counts. Produced via immunoSEQ multiplex PCR; TCRdb's table is partial and in-frame only. V and J calls and clone size are those listed in that table; D and trimming were worked out from the DNA. The table has roughly 230,000 clones, around 88% seen once; the top ten hold 8.6%. The V and J genes are TRBV5-4 and TRBJ2-7; D remains unclear. Sequencing was done on a sample of peripheral blood. The clonotype originates from a man aged 35-49 years with active or convalescent COVID-19. The CDR3 loop is CASSLAPTYEQYF. The CDR3 DNA reads TGTGCCAGCAGCTTAGCCCCCACCTACGAGCAGTACTTC. Based on the CDR3 plus reference TRBV5-4 and TRBJ2-7, the full variable domain is ETGVTQSPTHLIKTRGQQVTLRCSSQSGHNTVSWYQQALGQGPQFIFQYYREEENGRGNFPPRFSGLQFPNYSSELNVNALELDDSALYLCASSLAPTYEQYFGPGTRLTVT.